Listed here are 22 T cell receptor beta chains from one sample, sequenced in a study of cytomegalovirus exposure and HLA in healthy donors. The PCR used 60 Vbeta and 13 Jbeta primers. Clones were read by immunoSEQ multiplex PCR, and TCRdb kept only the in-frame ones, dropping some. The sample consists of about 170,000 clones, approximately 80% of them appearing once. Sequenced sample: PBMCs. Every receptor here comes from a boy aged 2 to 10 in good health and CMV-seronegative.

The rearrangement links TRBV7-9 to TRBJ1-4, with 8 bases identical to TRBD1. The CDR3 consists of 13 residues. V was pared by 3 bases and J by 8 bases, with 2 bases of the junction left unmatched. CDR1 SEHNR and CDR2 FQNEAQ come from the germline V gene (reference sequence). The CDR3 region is CASSLTGEEKLFF. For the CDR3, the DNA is TGTGCCAGCAGCTTGACAGGGGAAGAAAAACTGTTTTTT.

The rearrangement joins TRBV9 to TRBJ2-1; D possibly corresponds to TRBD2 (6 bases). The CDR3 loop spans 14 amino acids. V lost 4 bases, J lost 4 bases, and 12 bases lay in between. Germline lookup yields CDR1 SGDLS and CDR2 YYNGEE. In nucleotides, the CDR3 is TGTGCCAGCAGCCCATCGGGAGCGTACAATGAGCAGTTCTTC. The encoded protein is CASSPSGAYNEQFF.

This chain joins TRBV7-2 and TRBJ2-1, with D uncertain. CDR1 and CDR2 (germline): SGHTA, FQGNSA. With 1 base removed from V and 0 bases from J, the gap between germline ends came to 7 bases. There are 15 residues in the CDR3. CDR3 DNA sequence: TGTGCCAGCAGCTTAGAATCTAGCTCCTACAATGAGCAGTTCTTC. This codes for CASSLESSSYNEQFF.

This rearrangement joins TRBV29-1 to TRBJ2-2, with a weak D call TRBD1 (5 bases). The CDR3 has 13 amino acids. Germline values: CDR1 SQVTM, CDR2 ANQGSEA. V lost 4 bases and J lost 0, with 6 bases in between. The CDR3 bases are TGCAGCGTTGCCAGGGCGAACACCGGGGAGCTGTTTTTT. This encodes CSVARANTGELFF.

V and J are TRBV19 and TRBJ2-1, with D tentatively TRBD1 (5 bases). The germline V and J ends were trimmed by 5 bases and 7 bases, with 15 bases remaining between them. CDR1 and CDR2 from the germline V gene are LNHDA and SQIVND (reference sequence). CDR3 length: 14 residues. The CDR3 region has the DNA TGTGCCAGTAGTGCCCGGGTCCCAGGGAATGAGCAGTTCTTC. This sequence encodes CASSARVPGNEQFF.

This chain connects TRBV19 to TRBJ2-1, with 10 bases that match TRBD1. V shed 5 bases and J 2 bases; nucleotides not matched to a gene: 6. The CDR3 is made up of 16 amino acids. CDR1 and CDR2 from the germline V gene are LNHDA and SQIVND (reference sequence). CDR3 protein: CASSGGQGPTYNEQFF. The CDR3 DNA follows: TGTGCCAGTAGTGGGGGACAGGGGCCAACCTACAATGAGCAGTTCTTC.

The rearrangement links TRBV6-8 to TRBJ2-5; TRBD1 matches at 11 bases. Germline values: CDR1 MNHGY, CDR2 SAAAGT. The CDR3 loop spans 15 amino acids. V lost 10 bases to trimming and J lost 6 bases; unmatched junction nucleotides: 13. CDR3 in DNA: TGTGCCACTAGCTCCCGGGACAGGGGGTTGAAGACCCAGTACTTC. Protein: CATSSRDRGLKTQYF.

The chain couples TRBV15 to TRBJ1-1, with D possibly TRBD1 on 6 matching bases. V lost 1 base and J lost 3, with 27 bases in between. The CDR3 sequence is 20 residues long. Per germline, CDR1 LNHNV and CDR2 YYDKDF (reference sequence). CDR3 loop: CATSRVRGRGYFIGDTEAFF. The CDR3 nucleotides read TGTGCCACCAGCAGAGTCAGGGGAAGGGGGTACTTTATCGGGGACACTGAAGCTTTCTTT.

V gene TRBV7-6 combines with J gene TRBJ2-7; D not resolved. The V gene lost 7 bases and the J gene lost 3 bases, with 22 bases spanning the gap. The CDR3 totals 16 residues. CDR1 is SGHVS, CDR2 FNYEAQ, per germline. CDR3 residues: CASTRVRLAANYEQYF. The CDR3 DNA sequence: TGTGCCAGCACTCGGGTGCGGTTGGCGGCTAACTACGAGCAGTACTTC.

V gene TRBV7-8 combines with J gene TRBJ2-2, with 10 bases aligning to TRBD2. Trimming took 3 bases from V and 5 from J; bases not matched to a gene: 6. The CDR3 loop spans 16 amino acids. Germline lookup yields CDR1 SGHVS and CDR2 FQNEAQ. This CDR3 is CASSFSGLAETGELFF. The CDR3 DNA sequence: TGTGCCAGCAGCTTCTCTGGACTAGCGGAGACCGGGGAGCTGTTTTTT.

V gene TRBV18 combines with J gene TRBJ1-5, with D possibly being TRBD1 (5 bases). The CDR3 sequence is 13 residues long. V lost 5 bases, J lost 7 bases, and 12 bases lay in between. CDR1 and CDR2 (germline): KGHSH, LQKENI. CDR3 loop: CASSVSGDQPQHF. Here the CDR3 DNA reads TGTGCCAGCTCAGTATCGGGGGACCAGCCCCAGCATTTT.

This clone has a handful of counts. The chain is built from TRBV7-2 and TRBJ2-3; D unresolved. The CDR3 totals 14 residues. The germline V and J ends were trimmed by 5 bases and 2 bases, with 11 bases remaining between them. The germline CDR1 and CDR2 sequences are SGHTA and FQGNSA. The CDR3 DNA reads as TGTGCCAGCAGCACTACTCCTTTCACAGATACGCAGTATTTT. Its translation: CASSTTPFTDTQYF.

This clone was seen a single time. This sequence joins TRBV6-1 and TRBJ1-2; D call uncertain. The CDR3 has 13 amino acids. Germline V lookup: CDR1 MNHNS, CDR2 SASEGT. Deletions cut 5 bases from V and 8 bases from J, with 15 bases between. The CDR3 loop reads CASSPSVPRGYTF. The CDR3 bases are TGTGCCAGCAGTCCATCGGTCCCTCGCGGCTACACCTTC.

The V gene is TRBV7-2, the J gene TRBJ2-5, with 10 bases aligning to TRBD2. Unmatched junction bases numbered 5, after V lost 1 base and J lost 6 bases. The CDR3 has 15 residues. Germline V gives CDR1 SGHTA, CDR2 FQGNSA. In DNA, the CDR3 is TGTGCCAGCAGCTTAGAGCGGGGGGGCCTGAAGACCCAGTACTTC. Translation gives CASSLERGGLKTQYF.

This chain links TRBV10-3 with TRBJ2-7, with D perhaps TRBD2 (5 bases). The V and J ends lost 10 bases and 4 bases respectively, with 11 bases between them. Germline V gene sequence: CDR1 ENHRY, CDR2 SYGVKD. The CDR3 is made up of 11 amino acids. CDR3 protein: CATRTGYEQYV. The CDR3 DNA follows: TGTGCCACGAGGACTGGTTACGAGCAGTACGTC.

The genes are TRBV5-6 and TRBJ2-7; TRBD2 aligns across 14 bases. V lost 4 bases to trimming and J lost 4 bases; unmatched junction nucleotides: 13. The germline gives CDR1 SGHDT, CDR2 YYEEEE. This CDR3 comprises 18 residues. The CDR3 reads CASSGPTSGTSGSYEQYF. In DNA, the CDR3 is TGTGCCAGCAGCGGTCCAACGTCGGGGACTAGCGGGAGTTACGAGCAGTACTTC.

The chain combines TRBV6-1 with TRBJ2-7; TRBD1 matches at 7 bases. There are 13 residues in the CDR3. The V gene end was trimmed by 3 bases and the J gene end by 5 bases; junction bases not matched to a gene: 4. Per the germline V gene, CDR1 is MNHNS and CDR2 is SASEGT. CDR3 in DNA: TGTGCCAGCAGTGAGACAGGGCGGCACGAGCAGTACTTC. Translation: CASSETGRHEQYF.

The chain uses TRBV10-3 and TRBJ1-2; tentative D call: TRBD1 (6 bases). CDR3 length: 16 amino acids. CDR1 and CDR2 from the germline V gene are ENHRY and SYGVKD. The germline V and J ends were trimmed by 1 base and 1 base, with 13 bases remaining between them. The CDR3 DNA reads TGTGCCATCAGTGAGTTACGGGACACCTTTAACTATGGCTACACCTTC. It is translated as CAISELRDTFNYGYTF.

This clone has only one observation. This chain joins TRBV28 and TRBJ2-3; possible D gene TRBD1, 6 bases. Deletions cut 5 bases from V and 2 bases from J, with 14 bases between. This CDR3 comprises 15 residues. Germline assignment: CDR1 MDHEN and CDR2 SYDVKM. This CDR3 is CASSPGTTFTDTQYF. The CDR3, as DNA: TGTGCCAGCAGTCCCGGGACAACCTTCACAGATACGCAGTATTTT.

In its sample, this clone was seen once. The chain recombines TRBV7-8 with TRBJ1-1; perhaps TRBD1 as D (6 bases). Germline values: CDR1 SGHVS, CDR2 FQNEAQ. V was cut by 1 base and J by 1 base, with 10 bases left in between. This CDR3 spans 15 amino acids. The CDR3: CASSLEPGENTEAFF. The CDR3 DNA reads TGTGCCAGCAGCTTAGAACCAGGGGAGAACACTGAAGCTTTCTTT.

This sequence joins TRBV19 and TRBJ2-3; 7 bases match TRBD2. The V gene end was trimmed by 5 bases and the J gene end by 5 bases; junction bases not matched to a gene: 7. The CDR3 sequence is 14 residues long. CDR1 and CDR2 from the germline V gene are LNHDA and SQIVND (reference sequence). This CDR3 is CASSRAGVLDTQYF. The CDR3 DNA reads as TGTGCCAGTAGTCGGGCGGGAGTTTTAGATACGCAGTATTTT.

The CDR3 is CASSIMTGILYEQYF. CDR3 DNA: TGTGCCAGTAGTATAATGACAGGGATACTGTACGAGCAGTACTTC. This sequence joins TRBV19 and TRBJ2-7; 7 bases match TRBD1. Unmatched junction bases numbered 8, after V lost 2 bases and J lost 4 bases. Germline assignment: CDR1 LNHDA and CDR2 SQIVND (reference sequence). The CDR3 loop spans 15 amino acids.